The 9 T cell receptor beta chains in this list originate from one sample, sequenced in a study of human T cells and chemical hapten exposure. In TCRdb, the RACE reads were re-called with MiXCR into one record per CDR3 protein. The sample has some 170,000 distinct CDR3 sequences; under 25% are singletons. The time point was: patch test 1, 2 weeks after DPC sensitization. As for treatment: therapeutic diphenylcyclopropenone sensitization with weekly scalp DPC. Sequenced here: whole blood, sampled in connection with sensitization to the hapten diphenylcyclopropenone (DPC). Receptors originate from a woman between 45 and 60 years old with alopecia areata. Some clones in this sample may be carry-over from other donors' samples.

This clonotype has just a few counts. The V gene is TRBV5-1, the J gene TRBJ2-7; D perhaps matches TRBD2 (5 bases). The V and J ends lost 4 bases and 3 bases respectively, with 11 bases between them. This CDR3 spans 13 amino acids. Germline CDR1 and CDR2: SGHRS and YFSETQ. CDR3 amino acids: CASSPVRDYEQYF. DNA for the CDR3: TGCGCCAGCAGCCCGGTGAGGGACTACGAGCAGTACTTC.

V usage is TRBV20-1 and J usage is TRBJ1-1; D call uncertain. Germline V gives CDR1 DFQATT, CDR2 SNEGSKA (reference sequence). The CDR3 has 12 residues. Trimming pared 7 bases from V and 1 base from J, leaving 10 bases between. The CDR3 reads CSERRANTEAFF. In nucleotides, the CDR3 is TGCAGTGAGCGACGGGCGAACACTGAAGCTTTCTTT.

This chain links TRBV29-1 with TRBJ1-2, with a possible D match to TRBD1 (6 bases). The CDR3 totals 14 residues. The V end was cut by 6 bases, the J end by 4 bases, with 18 bases between. Germline V CDR1 and CDR2: SQVTM, ANQGSEA. CDR3: CSVRASTGFYGYTF. The CDR3 DNA sequence: TGCAGCGTGCGAGCCTCGACAGGATTCTATGGCTACACCTTC.

V usage is TRBV18 and J usage is TRBJ2-7, with D unresolved. Germline lookup yields CDR1 KGHSH and CDR2 LQKENI. Trimming cost V 3 bases and J 1 base, with 10 bases left between them. This CDR3 spans 14 amino acids. The CDR3 loop reads CASSPLDASYEQYF. CDR3 DNA: TGTGCCAGCTCACCCCTAGATGCATCCTACGAGCAGTACTTC.

This clonotype has a handful of counts. This rearrangement joins TRBV12-3 or TRBV12-4 to TRBJ1-5; no reliable D call. This CDR3 has 15 amino acids. The V end was cut by 2 bases, the J end by 0 bases, with 8 bases between. The CDR3 DNA follows: TGTGCCAGCAGTTTATCCGGTAATAGCAATCAGCCCCAGCATTTT. Encoded protein: CASSLSGNSNQPQHF.

The chain joins TRBV30 to TRBJ1-1; D may be TRBD1 (6 bases). V lost 2 bases and J lost 9, with 25 bases in between. Germline-derived CDR1 and CDR2 are GTSNPN and SVGIG (reference sequence). The CDR3 runs to 16 residues. The CDR3 protein is CAWSRALTQSGQKAFF. The CDR3 nucleotides are TGTGCCTGGAGTAGGGCACTCACCCAAAGCGGACAGAAAGCTTTCTTT.

Ten or more counts support this clonotype. V and J are TRBV13 and TRBJ2-3; D might be TRBD1 or TRBD2, each matching 5 bases. This CDR3 comprises 14 residues. CDR1 is PRHDT, CDR2 FYEKMQ, per germline (reference sequence). V was cut by 2 bases and J by 4 bases, with 10 bases left in between. The CDR3 DNA sequence: TGTGCCAGCAGCTTATCGAGGGGCCCAGATACGCAGTATTTT. This encodes CASSLSRGPDTQYF.

This chain links TRBV27 with TRBJ1-5; tentatively, D is TRBD1 (6 bases). Germline V gene sequence: CDR1 MNHEY, CDR2 SMNVEV (reference sequence). This CDR3 has 16 residues. V dropped 5 bases and J dropped 7 bases, with 21 bases sitting between them. The CDR3 spells CASSQGNTGMRQPQHF. Here the CDR3 DNA reads TGTGCCAGCAGTCAGGGGAATACAGGAATGCGGCAGCCCCAGCATTTT.

This clonotype was picked up a small number of times. The V and J genes are TRBV28 and TRBJ2-5; D may correspond to TRBD1 or TRBD2 (6 bases each). The CDR3 length is 13 residues. The germline V gene has CDR1 MDHEN and CDR2 SYDVKM. Trimming cost V 10 bases and J 5 bases, with 17 bases left between them. CDR3 loop: CATRGAGWETQYF. CDR3 DNA: TGTGCCACAAGGGGGGCAGGCTGGGAGACCCAGTACTTC.